The 21 T cell receptor beta chains listed next were all sequenced from one sample in a study of response to subunit inactivated influenza vaccine. TCRdb itself ran the RT-PCR reads through MiXCR, one entry per CDR3 protein. There are about half a million distinct CDR3 sequences in the sample; roughly 9.8% occur only once, and 9.5% to 15% lies in the top ten. Sequenced material: PBMCs from blood, taken more than 35 days after vaccination. The receptors originated from a man aged 50 to 60 who received an inactivated influenza vaccine.

The chain employs TRBV10-3 and TRBJ2-5, with D maybe TRBD2 (5 bases). The V gene's germline CDR1 is ENHRY and CDR2 SYGVKD. The germline V and J ends were trimmed by 5 bases and 2 bases, with 9 bases remaining between them. There are 13 residues in the CDR3. The CDR3 spells CAISRDGQETQYF. The CDR3, as DNA: TGTGCCATCAGTCGGGATGGTCAAGAGACCCAGTACTTC.

This clonotype showed up many times. The chain is built from TRBV5-1 and TRBJ1-6, with unresolved D. Germline CDR1 SGHRS, CDR2 YFSETQ. There are 14 residues in the CDR3. Between the trimmed V and J ends, which lost 0 bases and 4 bases, there was a span of 5 bases. The CDR3 region has the DNA TGCGCCAGCAGCTTGGAAGGGTATAATTCACCCCTCCACTTT. Encoded protein: CASSLEGYNSPLHF.

This sequence joins TRBV5-1 and TRBJ1-2; 8 nucleotides agree with TRBD1. J was trimmed by 6 bases and V by 2 bases; bases with no gene match: 9. CDR1 and CDR2 from the germline V gene are SGHRS and YFSETQ. The length of the CDR3 is 15 residues. CDR3 nucleotide sequence: TGCGCCAGCAGCTTTTCGGGACAGGCAGGGGATGGCTACACCTTC. Translation gives CASSFSGQAGDGYTF.

In its sample, this clonotype was seen many times. The chain employs TRBV12-3 or TRBV12-4 and TRBJ2-1, with D perhaps TRBD1 (5 bases). The CDR3 contains 14 residues. V lost 7 bases, J lost 6 bases, and 16 bases lay in between. The CDR3 protein is CASTPTPRGNEQFF. The CDR3 nucleotides are TGTGCCAGCACCCCGACTCCAAGGGGCAATGAGCAGTTCTTC.

J is TRBJ2-2 and V is TRBV5-1; 8 bases fit TRBD2. CDR1 is SGHRS, CDR2 YFSETQ, per germline. The CDR3 is made up of 16 amino acids. The V and J ends lost 4 bases and 5 bases, in that order; junction bases with no gene match: 10. CDR3 loop: CASSRGLARETGELFF. The CDR3 bases are TGCGCCAGCAGCCGTGGACTAGCTCGGGAGACCGGGGAGCTGTTTTTT.

This clonotype was counted only a few times. This chain joins TRBV7-8 and TRBJ2-7; TRBD1 matches 7 bases. V shed 1 base and J 2 bases; nucleotides not matched to a gene: 11. The CDR3 is 17 amino acids. The germline gives CDR1 SGHVS, CDR2 FQNEAQ. The CDR3 protein is CASSLVWKTGPTYEQYF. The DNA of the CDR3 is TGTGCCAGCAGCTTAGTTTGGAAGACAGGGCCCACCTACGAGCAGTACTTC.

This clonotype appeared many times. J is TRBJ2-1 and V is TRBV7-2; D is ambiguous. CDR3 length: 12 residues. V lost 5 bases and J lost 7, with 9 bases in between. CDR1 and CDR2 from the germline V gene are SGHTA and FQGNSA. CDR3 sequence reads: CASSHFMNEQFF. As DNA, the CDR3 is TGTGCCAGCAGCCATTTCATGAATGAGCAGTTCTTC.

The CDR3: CSASIAGRGQETQYF. DNA for the CDR3: TGCAGTGCTAGTATTGCCGGGAGAGGCCAAGAGACCCAGTACTTC. J is TRBJ2-5 and V is TRBV20-1; a weak D match, TRBD2 (6 bases). The V end was cut by 3 bases, the J end by 1 base, with 15 bases between. CDR3 size: 15 residues. CDR1 is DFQATT and CDR2 is SNEGSKA in the germline V gene (reference sequence).

This clonotype came up a few times. CDR3 in amino acids: CASRQNTADTQYF. In DNA, the CDR3 is TGTGCCAGCAGACAGAATACCGCAGATACGCAGTATTTT. This chain uses TRBV11-2 with TRBJ2-3; D unresolved. The CDR3 runs to 13 residues. Between the trimmed V and J ends, which lost 6 bases and 4 bases, there was a span of 11 bases. CDR1 SGHAT and CDR2 FQNNGV come from the germline V gene.

Here the CDR3 DNA reads TGTGCCTGGAGTAACAACTACGAGCAGTACTTC. Amino acids: CAWSNNYEQYF. The rearrangement joins TRBV30 to TRBJ2-7; D is uncertain. Germline lookup yields CDR1 GTSNPN and CDR2 SVGIG (reference sequence). CDR3 length: 11 amino acids. V was pared by 2 bases and J by 3 bases, with 5 bases between.

The rearrangement links TRBV15 to TRBJ2-7, with D unresolved. V dropped 1 base and J dropped 7 bases, with 20 bases sitting between them. The CDR3 length is 16 residues. The germline CDR1 and CDR2 sequences are LNHNV and YYDKDF (reference sequence). The CDR3 DNA reads TGTGCCACCAGCAGAGGGAAGAAGGGTACCGATTTGGAGCAGTACTTC. Residues: CATSRGKKGTDLEQYF.

V and J are TRBV7-3 and TRBJ2-3, with D possibly being TRBD2 (7 bases). The ends were cut back, 6 bases at V and 2 bases at J, with 15 bases in the middle. From germline, CDR1 is SGHTA and CDR2 FQGTGA. The CDR3 is 15 amino acids. The CDR3 loop is CASSLDGGPTDTQYF. The CDR3 nucleotides are TGTGCCAGCAGTCTAGACGGGGGGCCCACAGATACGCAGTATTTT.

This clonotype came up a few times. V is TRBV2 and J is TRBJ2-1; the match to TRBD2 covers 13 bases. Looked up from germline, CDR1 is SNHLY and CDR2 is FYNNEI. The length of the CDR3 is 16 residues. The trim removed 6 bases at V and 0 bases at J, leaving 2 bases unmatched. CDR3 nucleotide sequence: TGTGCCAGCAGACGACTAGCGGGAGGCTCCTACAATGAGCAGTTCTTC. It translates to CASRRLAGGSYNEQFF.

The chain is built from TRBV11-2 and TRBJ2-2, with 10 bases lining up with TRBD2. Germline V gives CDR1 SGHAT, CDR2 FQNNGV. This CDR3 comprises 19 residues. The J segment lost 0 bases and the V segment lost 2 bases, leaving 9 bases of the junction unmatched. CDR3 loop: CASSLWGAGGPSNTGELFF. Written as DNA, the CDR3 is TGTGCCAGCAGCTTATGGGGAGCGGGAGGGCCATCGAACACCGGGGAGCTGTTTTTT.

This clonotype appeared many times. The chain has TRBV4-1 and TRBJ1-1, with D perhaps matching TRBD1 (5 bases). Trimming left V 4 bases short and J 4 bases short, with 13 bases between. Looked up from germline, CDR1 is MGHRA and CDR2 is YSYEKL. The CDR3 is 14 residues long. The CDR3 protein is CASSRSGTGTEAFF. DNA of the CDR3: TGCGCCAGCAGCCGGAGCGGGACCGGCACTGAAGCTTTCTTT.

Many counts were recorded for this clonotype. The V and J genes are TRBV29-1 and TRBJ1-2; the D is unclear. V dropped 4 bases and J dropped 0 bases, with 15 bases sitting between them. Germline assignment: CDR1 SQVTM and CDR2 ANQGSEA. The CDR3 is made up of 15 amino acids. For the CDR3, the DNA is TGCAGCGTTGCCCCCTTAAGGCCAGCTAACTATGGCTACACCTTC. As protein: CSVAPLRPANYGYTF.

This clonotype was counted many times. The chain recombines TRBV24-1 with TRBJ2-6; D may correspond to TRBD1 or TRBD2 (5 bases each). The CDR3 is 17 residues long. The germline V gene encodes CDR1 KGHDR and CDR2 SFDVKD. Trimming shortened V by 3 bases and J by 2 bases, and 13 bases separated the two germline ends. CDR3 DNA sequence: TGTGCCACCAGTGATGCCCGAAGAGGGGCTGGGGCCAACGTCCTGACTTTC. Amino acid sequence: CATSDARRGAGANVLTF.

This clonotype was recorded at least ten times. The chain recombines TRBV15 with TRBJ2-3; TRBD2 agrees at 8 bases. The V segment lost 10 bases and the J segment 0 bases; nucleotides outside the gene matches: 6. The CDR3 is made up of 14 amino acids. Germline-derived CDR1 and CDR2 are LNHNV and YYDKDF (reference sequence). The CDR3 nucleotides are TGTGCCATCAAACGGGGGGGTAGCACAGATACGCAGTATTTT. Its protein product is CAIKRGGSTDTQYF. Using reference TRBV15 and TRBJ2-3 for the parts outside the CDR3, the full variable domain is DAMVIQNPRYQVTQFGKPVTLSCSQTLNHNVMYWYQQKSSQAPKLLFHYYDKDFNNEADTPDNFQSRRPNTSFCFLDIRSPGLGDTAMYLCAIKRGGSTDTQYFGPGTRLTVL.

The table lists this clonotype with a few counts. The chain has TRBV24-1 and TRBJ2-2; a possible D gene is TRBD2 (5 bases). Germline loops: CDR1 KGHDR, CDR2 SFDVKD. The CDR3 loop spans 16 amino acids. Deletions cut 1 base from V and 0 bases from J, with 8 bases between. CDR3 loop: CATSDFPGSNTGELFF. Written as DNA, the CDR3 is TGTGCCACCAGTGATTTTCCGGGGTCGAACACCGGGGAGCTGTTTTTT.

This clonotype showed up just a few times. The rearrangement uses TRBV5-6 and TRBJ2-7, with 7 bases lining up with TRBD1. V lost 5 bases and J lost 6; bases outside the gene matches: 8. The germline CDR1 and CDR2 sequences are SGHDT and YYEEEE. This CDR3 comprises 13 residues. In nucleotides, the CDR3 is TGTGCCAGCAGAGAGACAGGGTTGGGCGAGCAGTACTTC. Its protein is CASRETGLGEQYF.

This clonotype appeared a few times. V usage is TRBV6-2 or TRBV6-3 and J usage is TRBJ1-2; D is unclear. The CDR3 has 13 amino acids. Trimming stripped 6 bases from V and 7 bases from J, with 15 bases between. CDR1 MNHEY and CDR2 SVGEGT come from the germline V gene. This CDR3 reads CASSTPLGGGYTF. CDR3 nucleotides: TGTGCCAGCAGCACCCCCTTGGGTGGTGGCTACACCTTC.